This T cell receptor beta chain came from a study of CD8 T cells in ankylosing spondylitis. Study-wide results and limits: Matched synovial fluid from ankylosing spondylitis patients was reported to be enriched for disease-linked clones. The authors found the disease-linked clones to be CD8+ and relatively rare in peripheral blood. What appeared characteristic of ankylosing spondylitis blood was a TCR beta motif of under 10 highly homologous variants. Some of these motif variants have turned up before, in reports on reactive arthritis synovial fluid and blood.

Molecular-barcoded quantitative 5'-RACE produced these TCR beta libraries. TCRdb re-derived calls from the 5' RACE reads in MiXCR, one entry per CDR3 protein. The sample includes 750,000 to 850,000 distinct CDR3 sequences, 10% to 15% seen only once; the top ten take approximately 0.5%. The germline V gene has CDR1 SGDLS and CDR2 YYNGEE. The V segment lost 2 bases and the J segment 4 bases; nucleotides outside the gene matches: 0. The CDR3 is 13 residues long. This clonotype has a count of ten or more. Antigen unknown. This rearrangement joins TRBV9 to TRBJ2-5, with 9 positions matching TRBD1. The sequencing sample was made of blood, either unsorted or a sorted T cell fraction (not recorded which). This clonotype was obtained from a male donor with ankylosing spondylitis. The CDR3 reads CASSVDRGETQYF. DNA of the CDR3: TGTGCCAGCAGCGTGGACAGGGGAGAGACCCAGTACTTC.